This record covers a single T cell receptor beta chain. Trimming cost V 6 bases and J 3 bases, with 12 bases left between them. The CDR3 has 15 residues. Germline V gene sequence: CDR1 MNHEY, CDR2 SVGAGI. Sequencing was performed with immunoSEQ multiplex PCR; in TCRdb, only in-frame clones are kept and a portion is missing. The sample comprises 260,000 or so clones, 84% of which are singletons, and around 9.1% rests with the top ten. The sample belongs to a study of blood T cell repertoires in COVID-19. Overall study: In each case, the material was cDNA or gDNA derived from T cells, B-cell-depleted T cells, or PBMCs.

This clonotype was obtained from a human donor in a cohort sampled during active COVID-19. J is TRBJ2-6 and V is TRBV6-5; TRBD1 might be the D (5 bases). Sequencing was carried out using peripheral blood. The CDR3 DNA is TGTGCCAGCAGAATCAGGGTCAGTGGGGCCAACGTCCTGACTTTC. It encodes CASRIRVSGANVLTF.